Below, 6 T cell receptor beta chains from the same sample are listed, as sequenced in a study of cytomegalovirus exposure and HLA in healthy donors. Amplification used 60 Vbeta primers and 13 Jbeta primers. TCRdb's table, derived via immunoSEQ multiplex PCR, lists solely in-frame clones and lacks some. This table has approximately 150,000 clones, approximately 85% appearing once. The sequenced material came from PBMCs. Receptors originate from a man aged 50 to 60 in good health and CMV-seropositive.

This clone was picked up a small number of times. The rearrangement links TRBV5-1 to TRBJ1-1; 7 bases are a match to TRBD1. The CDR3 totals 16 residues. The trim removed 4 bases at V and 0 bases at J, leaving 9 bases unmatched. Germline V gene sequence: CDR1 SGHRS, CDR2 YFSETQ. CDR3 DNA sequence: TGCGCCAGCAGCCCGAACCCGGGACAGCTGAACACTGAAGCTTTCTTT. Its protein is CASSPNPGQLNTEAFF.

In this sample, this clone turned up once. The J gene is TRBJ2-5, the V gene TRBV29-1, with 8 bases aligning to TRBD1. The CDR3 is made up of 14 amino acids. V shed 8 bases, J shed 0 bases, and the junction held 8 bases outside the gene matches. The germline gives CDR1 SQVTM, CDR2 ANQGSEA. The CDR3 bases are TGCAGCATGGGAGCAGGGGGCTACCAAGAGACCCAGTACTTC. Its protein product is CSMGAGGYQETQYF.

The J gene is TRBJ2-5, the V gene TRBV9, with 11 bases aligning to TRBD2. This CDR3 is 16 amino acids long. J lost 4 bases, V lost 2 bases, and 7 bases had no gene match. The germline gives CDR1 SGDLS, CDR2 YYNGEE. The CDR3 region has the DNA TGTGCCAGCAGCGTGGGTAGCGGGAGGGCCGTAGAGACCCAGTACTTC. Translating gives CASSVGSGRAVETQYF.

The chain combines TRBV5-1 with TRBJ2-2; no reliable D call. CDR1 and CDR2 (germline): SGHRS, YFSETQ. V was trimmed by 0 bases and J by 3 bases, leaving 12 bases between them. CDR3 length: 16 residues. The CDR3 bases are TGCGCCAGCAGCTTGGCCGGCGGTTCAGACACCGGGGAGCTGTTTTTT. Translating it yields CASSLAGGSDTGELFF.

The CDR3 bases are TGTGCCAGCGCTCTGGACCCGGGACAGGGACCTTCCCTCCACTTT. Residues: CASALDPGQGPSLHF. This rearrangement joins TRBV28 to TRBJ1-6; 9 positions match TRBD1. Trimming took 8 bases from V and 14 from J; bases not matched to a gene: 16. CDR1 is MDHEN, CDR2 SYDVKM, per germline. The CDR3 is 15 residues long.

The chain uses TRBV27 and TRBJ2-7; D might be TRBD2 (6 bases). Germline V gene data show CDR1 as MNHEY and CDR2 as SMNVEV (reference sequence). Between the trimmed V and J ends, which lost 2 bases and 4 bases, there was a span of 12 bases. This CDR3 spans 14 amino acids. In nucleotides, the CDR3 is TGTGCCAGCAGTTTAATCGGGAGTGGGTACGAGCAGTACTTC. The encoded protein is CASSLIGSGYEQYF.